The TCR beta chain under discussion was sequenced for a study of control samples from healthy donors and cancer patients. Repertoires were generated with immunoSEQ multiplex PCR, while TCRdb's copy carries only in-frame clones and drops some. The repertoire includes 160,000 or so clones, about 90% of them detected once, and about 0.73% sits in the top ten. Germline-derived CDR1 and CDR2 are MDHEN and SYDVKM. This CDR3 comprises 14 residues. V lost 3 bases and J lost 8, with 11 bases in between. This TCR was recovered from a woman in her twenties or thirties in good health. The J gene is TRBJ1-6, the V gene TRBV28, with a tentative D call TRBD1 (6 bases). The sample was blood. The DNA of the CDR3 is TGTGCCAGCAGTTTCCTCAGGGGATATTCACCCCTCCACTTT. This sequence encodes CASSFLRGYSPLHF.